One sample yielded the 2 T cell receptor beta chains listed below, sequenced in a study of shared clonotypes between healthy human individuals. Profiled with immunoSEQ multiplex PCR; TCRdb holds only in-frame clones, not every one. Of roughly 1,500,000 clones listed, just under 99% were seen once; the top ten hold roughly 0.35%. Sequenced input: naive CD4+ T cells sorted from blood. Subset in this sample: CD45RA+ positively selected. The origin of the receptors is a man aged 25 to 40 in good health.

This clone was counted once. The chain combines TRBV12-5 with TRBJ2-5; no clear D gene. Deletions cut 8 bases from V and 4 bases from J, with 8 bases between. From germline, CDR1 is LGHNT and CDR2 FRNRAP. This CDR3 comprises 11 residues. Written as DNA, the CDR3 is TGTGCTAGTAGCTTCGGAGAGACCCAGTACTTC. It yields the protein CASSFGETQYF.

The rearrangement joins TRBV7-9 to TRBJ2-3; no firm D call. The CDR3 is 14 residues long. Germline assignment: CDR1 SEHNR and CDR2 FQNEAQ (reference sequence). Between the trimmed V and J ends, which lost 5 bases and 0 bases, there was a span of 9 bases. Written as DNA, the CDR3 is TGTGCCAGCAGCACCACGGGTAGCACAGATACGCAGTATTTT. It specifies CASSTTGSTDTQYF. Looking up the rest from reference TRBV7-9 and TRBJ2-3 gives the full variable domain: DTGVSQNPRHKITKRGQNVTFRCDPISEHNRLYWYRQTLGQGPEFLTYFQNEAQLEKSRLLSDRFSAERPKGSFSTLEIQRTEQGDSAMYLCASSTTGSTDTQYFGPGTRLTVL.